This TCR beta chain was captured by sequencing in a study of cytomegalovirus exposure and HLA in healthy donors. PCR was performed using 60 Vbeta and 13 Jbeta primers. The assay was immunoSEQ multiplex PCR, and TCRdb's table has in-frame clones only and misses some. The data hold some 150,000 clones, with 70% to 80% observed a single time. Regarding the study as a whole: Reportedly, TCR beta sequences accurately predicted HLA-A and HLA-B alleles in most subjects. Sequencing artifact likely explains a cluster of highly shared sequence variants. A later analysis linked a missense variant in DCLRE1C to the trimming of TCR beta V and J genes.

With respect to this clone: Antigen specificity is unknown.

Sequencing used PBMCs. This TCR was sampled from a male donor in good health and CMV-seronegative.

CDR3 DNA sequence: TGTGCCAGCAGTTACTCGTTTAGCGGGGGAACAGATACGCAGTATTTT. Translation gives CASSYSFSGGTDTQYF. This chain uses TRBV6-5 with TRBJ2-3, with 9 bases aligning to TRBD2. V gave up 0 bases and J gave up 3 bases; unmatched junction bases: 4. Germline CDR1 is MNHEY and CDR2 is SVGAGI. The CDR3 totals 16 residues.